Sequencing of this T cell receptor beta chain was carried out in a study of vaccination effects on CD4 cells after COVID-19 (dated by TCRdb to 2021 to 2024). In the study overall: In the ViraFEST assay, PBMC were stimulated with viral peptide pools, and antigen-specific CD4+ T cell clonotypes were then identified by expansion using TCR sequencing. A total of around eleven COVID-19 convalescent patients and a handful of SARS-CoV-2-naive healthy vaccine recipients were included in the full study. A few million PBMC per well were cultured with around 10 ug/ml peptides in IMDM containing around 5% human AB serum, about 9.6 IU/ml IL-2 and gentamicin. The study compared SARS-CoV-2 spike-specific CD4+ TCR repertoires before and after mRNA vaccination in COVID-19 convalescent patients and infection-naive vaccine recipients. Each participant got two doses of an mRNA SARS-CoV-2 vaccine, either BNT162b2 or mRNA-1273. Cultures from other donors in the study were sequenced with the Oncomine TCR Beta short-read assay on an Illumina iSeq 100.

The library was generated by the immunoSEQ multiplex PCR assay. TCR beta CDR3 sequencing was performed on DNA from the cultured, isolated CD4+ T cells. Under the source paper's analysis protocol: The analysis removed non-productive TCR sequences, trimmed reads to the CDR3 region, and retained only CDR3s that were 7 or more amino acids long. Antigen-specific clonotypes were identified with the MANAFEST web app by comparing expansion in peptide wells against reference cultures. To be called positive, a clone needed expansion at FDR<0.05 compared with the reference and with all other wells, an odds ratio greater than 5, and a frequency greater than 0.1% in two replicate wells. A clonotype was defined as cross-reactive if the clonotype was significantly expanded both in SARS-CoV-2 spike wells and in at least one common cold coronavirus spike condition. CDR3 similarity was assessed by Levenshtein distance using the stringdist R package, and unrooted trees were constructed with ape in R 3.6.1. TCRdb holds this immuneACCESS table with in-frame rearrangements only. Some clones are missing; in checked studies, unresolved V genes explain under half, and the rest has no known cause. That table furnishes V, J and clone size, whereas the DNA furnished D and trimming. The sample has 70,000 or so clones on record, 60% to 80% of them singletons. The ten largest account for around 2% of the sample.

The junction carries 5 bases between V and J, which are trimmed by 2 bases and 0 bases respectively. From cysteine to phenylalanine, the CDR3 is 14 amino acids long. This entry keeps only the CDR3 DNA: 42 bases, framed from base 1. From a lookup of the germline V gene, CDR1 and CDR2 are KGHSH and LQKENI. On this clone: Its antigen is currently not known. No base quality information exists; no much larger clone differs at one position.

Here is what the overall study found, with its caveats: Marked clonal contraction was observed in both infection-induced and vaccine-induced clones at late post-vaccination timepoints, consistent with waning T cell responses. Limitations of the study were the small number of convalescent patients and the absence of early post-infection timepoints. In healthy vaccine recipients, vaccine-induced clones were almost all SARS-CoV-2 mono-reactive, with only 1 of 255 being cross-reactive with common cold coronaviruses.

After less than eleven days of culture, CD4+ T cells were isolated with the EasySep CD4+ T cell isolation kit. None of the healthy vaccine recipients had a prior SARS-CoV-2 infection, which was confirmed by nucleocapsid antibody tests that came back negative both before and after vaccination. Half of the culture medium was replaced with fresh IL-2-containing medium on days 3 and 7. Unless noted otherwise, every peptide stimulation condition was cultured in triplicate wells. PBMC were separated from whole blood using Ficoll-Paque Plus gradient centrifugation and were then either cryopreserved at -140C or used fresh. The QIAamp micro DNA kit was used to extract genomic DNA from the cultured CD4+ T cells.

The V and J genes are TRBV18 and TRBJ1-3, with no reliable assignment of the D segment. The source is a human donor who received a COVID-19 vaccine. The specimen was CD4+ T cells from PBMCs cultured without peptide, collected before COVID-19 vaccination. The DNA sequence reads TGTGCCAGCTCACCAGAGTTCTCTGGAAACACCATATATTTT. It translates as CASSPEFSGNTIYF. This CDR3, with the reference TRBV18 and TRBJ1-3 proteins standing in past its ends, gives the full variable domain NAGVMQNPRHLVRRRGQEARLRCSPMKGHSHVYWYRQLPEEGLKFMVYLQKENIIDESGMPKERFSAEFPKEGPSILRIQQVVRGDSAAYFCASSPEFSGNTIYFGEGSWLTVV.